The entry below describes one T cell receptor (beta chain). This clone's antigen is unknown. Base qualities are not recorded, but no much larger clone differs from it by a single base. The sample originates from a study of chemoradiotherapy in HPV16-positive cancers (dated by TCRdb to the early 2020s). Regarding the research as a whole: Candidate HPV-specific T-cell clones and common TCR motifs were defined through functional T-cell assays on cells from two HPV16-positive patients. The study asked whether T-cell immunity to the HPV oncoproteins E6 and E7 changes during chemoradiotherapy and whether this immunity affects survival. TCR repertoires from around 80 patients with HPV-related cancers were then used to track the candidate HPV-specific TCRs and motifs.

Because repertoires were sampled repeatedly during chemoradiotherapy, clonal expansion in the tumor microenvironment could be followed. The library relied on the immunoSEQ multiplex PCR assay. TCRdb obtained this table from immuneACCESS and retained in-frame rearrangements with V and J assigned. These tables miss some clones; where compared with another copy, unresolved V genes account for less than half of the shortfall, and the remainder is unexplained. This sample is represented by 7,500 to 8,500 clones; 55% to 80% of them were singletons. The ten largest make up around a third of the sample. V is cut back by 9 bases and J by 9 bases, with 20 bases in the junction unmatched. CDR1 and CDR2 (LNHDA, SQIVND) derive from the germline V gene (reference sequence). The CDR3 sequence holds 17 residues, the cysteine and phenylalanine included. Kept here is only the CDR3 DNA, which spans 51 bases and is read in frame from base 1.

Overall study results and their limits: The survival association was reported for HPV16-positive patients, and the functional definition of HPV-specific T cells was derived from only a couple of HPV16-positive patients. Improved recurrence-free survival in HPV16-positive patients was associated with expansion of HPV-responsive T cells during chemoradiotherapy. Expansion of candidate HPV-specific clones and E7-related TCR motifs was observed in the tumor microenvironment during treatment, whereas no such expansion was observed for non-HPV-specific T cells.

The receptor was isolated from a human donor with HPV-associated anogenital cancer. Collection took place from a patient who underwent chemoradiotherapy. The chain is encoded by TRBV19 joined to TRBJ2-1, and TRBD2 aligns with 10 junction nucleotides. CDR3 reads: CARPFEKRGGRSVEQFF. The nucleotides are TGTGCCAGACCCTTCGAGAAGCGGGGGGGCAGATCGGTTGAGCAGTTCTTC.